The 15 T cell receptor beta chains presented below share a single source sample, sequenced in a study of HIV-infected patients and healthy controls. All unsorted peripheral T cells were captured because whole blood was used without fractionation. About 450 ng RNA was reverse transcribed with alpha and beta constant-region primers. Using multiplexing indices, alpha and beta chain libraries were generated apart by chain-specific third strand synthesis. TCRdb reprocessed the 5' RACE reads with MiXCR, giving one entry per CDR3 protein. The sample lists around 26,000 distinct CDR3 sequences, 8.5% to 9% occurring once. The sample taken for sequencing was blood. Receptor source: an adult in good health.

There are many counts of this clonotype. The chain has TRBV20-1 and TRBJ1-5; D possibly corresponds to TRBD1 (5 bases). The CDR3 length is 13 residues. Per the germline V gene, CDR1 is DFQATT and CDR2 is SNEGSKA (reference sequence). The CDR3 coding sequence is TGCAGGACCCGCACCGGGGCAAATCAGCCCCAGCATTTT. Translation gives CRTRTGANQPQHF.

This clonotype was seen ten or more times. This chain uses TRBV11-3 with TRBJ2-1, with 13 positions matching TRBD2. The V gene end was trimmed by 6 bases and the J gene end by 2 bases; junction bases not matched to a gene: 7. The CDR3 is 17 residues long. The germline CDR1 and CDR2 sequences are SGHNT and YENEEA. The DNA for the CDR3 is TGTGCCAGCAGTCGTCGACTAGCGGGGGGTCCCTACAATGAGCAGTTCTTC. Its protein is CASSRRLAGGPYNEQFF.

This clonotype was seen many times. V and J are TRBV5-8 and TRBJ2-5; possible D gene TRBD1, 5 bases. The CDR3 contains 11 residues. From germline, CDR1 is SGHTS and CDR2 YDEGEE. V lost 10 bases to trimming and J lost 2 bases, with 9 bases between them. The CDR3: CAQRTQETQYF. Here the CDR3 DNA reads TGTGCCCAACGGACACAAGAGACCCAGTACTTC.

In this sample, this clonotype turned up many times. This rearrangement joins TRBV20-1 to TRBJ1-1; no clear D gene. This CDR3 has 13 residues. The V gene lost 4 bases and the J gene lost 0 bases, with 9 bases spanning the gap. Germline CDR1 DFQATT, CDR2 SNEGSKA (reference sequence). The CDR3 DNA reads as TGCAGTGCTACGGACGGATTGAACACTGAAGCTTTCTTT. It yields the protein CSATDGLNTEAFF.

The table lists this clonotype with many counts. This sequence joins TRBV5-5 and TRBJ1-4; D is ambiguous. Trimming pared 4 bases from V and 7 bases from J, leaving 23 bases between. CDR3 size: 17 residues. Germline CDR1 and CDR2: SGHKS and YYEKEE (reference sequence). CDR3 sequence: CASSRRVDIPTSEKLFF. CDR3 sequence (DNA): TGTGCCAGCAGCAGAAGAGTCGACATCCCAACTTCTGAAAAACTGTTTTTT.

This clonotype was found a few times. The chain employs TRBV3-1 and TRBJ1-1; no clear D. Germline V lookup: CDR1 LGHDT, CDR2 YNNKEL (reference sequence). Deletions cut 1 base from V and 1 base from J, with 1 base between. The CDR3 consists of 12 residues. The CDR3, as DNA: TGTGCCAGCAGCCAAGGGAACACTGAAGCTTTCTTT. It translates to CASSQGNTEAFF.

This clonotype was seen many times. The rearrangement uses TRBV7-2 and TRBJ1-1; a possible D gene is TRBD1 (5 bases). The CDR3 runs 15 residues. The V end was cut by 1 base, the J end by 6 bases, with 15 bases between. Germline loops: CDR1 SGHTA, CDR2 FQGNSA. Here the CDR3 reads CASSLVWGGYPEAFF. The CDR3 DNA follows: TGTGCCAGCAGCTTAGTTTGGGGCGGTTACCCTGAAGCTTTCTTT. The full variable domain, completed using reference TRBV7-2 and TRBJ1-1, is GAGVSQSPSNKVTEKGKDVELRCDPISGHTALYWYRQSLGQGLEFLIYFQGNSAPDKSGLPSDRFSAERTGGSVSTLTIQRTQQEDSAVYLCASSLVWGGYPEAFFGQGTRLTVV.

At least ten counts were recorded for this clonotype. The rearrangement uses TRBV29-1 and TRBJ2-2; 7 nucleotides match TRBD2. Per the germline V gene, CDR1 is SQVTM and CDR2 is ANQGSEA. The CDR3 sequence is 12 residues long. V was clipped by 4 bases and J by 5 bases; unmatched bases: 1. CDR3 nucleotides: TGCAGCGTTGGAGCGGGGACCGGGGAGCTGTTTTTT. Protein: CSVGAGTGELFF.

This clonotype was recorded a few times. V is TRBV12-3 or TRBV12-4 and J is TRBJ2-1; 7 positions match TRBD2. The junction had 5 bases not matched to a gene; V was cut back by 3 bases and J by 9 bases. The length of the CDR3 is 13 residues. Written as DNA, the CDR3 is TGTGCCAGCAGTTTCGGGACTACGACTGAGCAGTTCTTC. This translates into CASSFGTTTEQFF.

This clonotype was recorded at least ten times. This sequence joins TRBV5-4 and TRBJ2-5; D ambiguous. This CDR3 is 11 amino acids long. Germline V gives CDR1 SGHNT, CDR2 YYREEE (reference sequence). V lost 2 bases to trimming and J lost 2 bases, with 1 base between them. CDR3 nucleotides: TGTGCCAGCAGCTTTCAAGAGACCCAGTACTTC. Residues: CASSFQETQYF.

This clonotype was seen more than once but under ten times. V and J are TRBV3-1 and TRBJ1-5; D not certain. This CDR3 comprises 14 residues. Germline CDR1 LGHDT, CDR2 YNNKEL (reference sequence). The V end was cut by 0 bases, the J end by 7 bases, with 10 bases between. Here the CDR3 reads CASSQDQVTQPQHF. Written as DNA, the CDR3 is TGTGCCAGCAGCCAAGATCAGGTCACCCAGCCCCAGCATTTT.

This clonotype showed up many times. V gene TRBV10-3 combines with J gene TRBJ2-3, with 10 bases lining up with TRBD1. After removal of 6 bases from V and 2 bases from J, the junction contained 5 bases not matched to a gene. CDR3 length: 15 residues. The germline V gene has CDR1 ENHRY and CDR2 SYGVKD. The CDR3: CAIRRDRGYTDTQYF. Here the CDR3 DNA reads TGTGCCATCAGAAGGGACAGGGGATACACAGATACGCAGTATTTT.

The chain links TRBV6-1 to TRBJ2-7; 8 bases are shared with TRBD1. Germline CDR1 reads MNHNS; CDR2 reads SASEGT. V lost 6 bases and J lost 3; bases outside the gene matches: 7. This CDR3 is built from 14 residues. This chain's CDR3 is CASRAGQGLYEQYF. CDR3 bases: TGTGCCAGCAGGGCAGGACAGGGCCTCTACGAGCAGTACTTC.

This clonotype was detected only a few times. The J gene is TRBJ2-5, the V gene TRBV29-1; no definite D call. The CDR3 totals 11 residues. In germline, CDR1 is SQVTM, CDR2 ANQGSEA. With 6 bases removed from V and 5 bases from J, the gap between germline ends came to 10 bases. The CDR3 nucleotides are TGCAGCGTGGCCTTAGGGGAGACCCAGTACTTC. It codes for CSVALGETQYF.

This clonotype has a handful of counts. The rearrangement links TRBV7-3 to TRBJ2-3; D ambiguous. The CDR3 runs to 13 residues. The V end lost 4 bases, the J end lost 5 bases, and 10 bases lay between the germline ends. Germline V gives CDR1 SGHTA, CDR2 FQGTGA. DNA for the CDR3: TGTGCCAGCAGCTCCGGCCACAGAGATACGCAGTATTTT. It codes for CASSSGHRDTQYF.